The sequence of this TCR beta chain was determined in a study of blood T cell repertoires in COVID-19. TCRdb's copy holds only in-frame clones and misses some; the assay was immunoSEQ multiplex PCR. This table holds approximately 230,000 clones, around 84% found once. This study enrolled people aged roughly 18 to 100 from about two dozen US geographic areas. Among Cohort 3 donors, those recovered had two negative PCRs, clearance, or symptom resolution. Trimming removed 5 bases from V and 1 base from J; junction bases left unmatched: 5. This CDR3 comprises 15 residues. The germline CDR1 and CDR2 sequences are MNHEY and SMNVEV (reference sequence).

The source of this sequence is a man between 18 and 29 years old who had recovered from COVID-19. The sequencing sample was made of PBMCs or T cells enriched from blood (not recorded which). The J gene is TRBJ2-3, the V gene TRBV27; 8 nucleotides align to TRBD1. The CDR3 region has the DNA TGTGCCAGCAGTCCGCAGGGGGCTCGCACAGATACGCAGTATTTT. It codes for CASSPQGARTDTQYF.